These T cell receptor beta chains were read from a single sample in a study of blood T cell repertoires in COVID-19. TCRdb's copy holds only in-frame clones and misses some; the assay was immunoSEQ multiplex PCR. The sample carries 300,000 to 400,000 clones, about 90% recorded once. What was sequenced was peripheral blood. Every receptor here comes from a young woman who had recovered from COVID-19. The CDR3 runs from the conserved cysteine through the conserved F or W. The order of the fields is V gene, J gene, CDR3 protein.

v_call: TRBV21-1; j_call: TRBJ2-1; cdr3_aa: CASSPRLAGSSYNEQFF
v_call: TRBV5-6; j_call: TRBJ1-2; cdr3_aa: CASSSRDRGLANYGYTF
v_call: TRBV12-3/TRBV12-4; j_call: TRBJ1-1; cdr3_aa: CASSFSGGEAFF
v_call: TRBV6-6; j_call: TRBJ2-1; cdr3_aa: CASRLAGSYYNEQFF
v_call: TRBV7-2; j_call: TRBJ2-1; cdr3_aa: CASSTRQGSPYNEQFF
v_call: TRBV10-1; j_call: TRBJ2-5; cdr3_aa: CASSAGQIQETQYF
v_call: TRBV28; j_call: TRBJ1-6; cdr3_aa: CASLQGSYNSPLHF
v_call: TRBV2; j_call: TRBJ2-5; cdr3_aa: CASSEAQGRETQYF
v_call: TRBV18; j_call: TRBJ2-1; cdr3_aa: CASSPPLAGGQEQFF
v_call: TRBV4-3; j_call: TRBJ2-5; cdr3_aa: CASSQGLAGGWETQYF
v_call: TRBV30; j_call: TRBJ1-2; cdr3_aa: CAWSVRRTDYGYTF
v_call: TRBV19; j_call: TRBJ2-5; cdr3_aa: CASSIQTGGQTQYF
v_call: TRBV11-3; j_call: TRBJ2-5; cdr3_aa: CASSARQGRAETQYF
v_call: TRBV7-9; j_call: TRBJ1-4; cdr3_aa: CASMLADIPNEKLFF
v_call: TRBV5-1; j_call: TRBJ2-1; cdr3_aa: CASSLPSGSGNEQFF
v_call: TRBV25-1; j_call: TRBJ1-3; cdr3_aa: CASSEWGDSGNTIYF
v_call: TRBV24-1; j_call: TRBJ2-3; cdr3_aa: CATSDPIAGATDTQYF
v_call: TRBV24-1; j_call: TRBJ2-2; cdr3_aa: CATSDSRDTGELFF
v_call: TRBV19; j_call: TRBJ1-5; cdr3_aa: CASSIMSVGPQHF
v_call: TRBV9; j_call: TRBJ1-1; cdr3_aa: CASSVAAGAAEAFF
v_call: TRBV18; j_call: TRBJ1-1; cdr3_aa: CASSSEPGEAFF
v_call: TRBV20-1; j_call: TRBJ1-1; cdr3_aa: CSASYSSTEAFF
v_call: TRBV5-1; j_call: TRBJ2-2; cdr3_aa: CASSLVSAANTGELFF
v_call: TRBV10-3; j_call: TRBJ2-1; cdr3_aa: CAAGLAGYNEQFF
v_call: TRBV7-2; j_call: TRBJ2-1; cdr3_aa: CASSFGLAASHNEQFF
v_call: TRBV12-5; j_call: TRBJ1-1; cdr3_aa: CASGAGQLLNTEAFF
v_call: TRBV5-1; j_call: TRBJ1-2; cdr3_aa: CASSLGRTGIYGYTF
v_call: TRBV9; j_call: TRBJ2-2; cdr3_aa: CASSATGRTSGELFF
v_call: TRBV7-9; j_call: TRBJ2-3; cdr3_aa: CASSLGTSGRSPQYF
v_call: TRBV5-1; j_call: TRBJ1-1; cdr3_aa: CASIPTGGTMNTEAFF
v_call: TRBV5-8; j_call: TRBJ1-5; cdr3_aa: CASRGGVGRYTQPQHF
v_call: TRBV6-2/TRBV6-3; j_call: TRBJ2-3; cdr3_aa: CASSYSPGLAGRDTQYF
v_call: TRBV4-3; j_call: TRBJ2-1; cdr3_aa: CASSQDAPSGVENEQFF
v_call: TRBV6-6; j_call: TRBJ1-4; cdr3_aa: CASNQGIVNEKLFF
v_call: TRBV27; j_call: TRBJ2-6; cdr3_aa: CASGPRDGYSGANVLTF
v_call: TRBV5-6; j_call: TRBJ2-5; cdr3_aa: CASSPRQETQYF
v_call: TRBV19; j_call: TRBJ2-1; cdr3_aa: CATQTGGDEQFF
v_call: TRBV7-2; j_call: TRBJ2-4; cdr3_aa: CASSLLEPGTSSQYF
v_call: TRBV5-1; j_call: TRBJ2-2; cdr3_aa: CASSLLSPAGGYTGELFF
v_call: TRBV27; j_call: TRBJ2-1; cdr3_aa: CASSSIRGVGFQFF
v_call: TRBV13; j_call: TRBJ2-1; cdr3_aa: CASSVRDRNHNEQFF
v_call: TRBV9; j_call: TRBJ1-4; cdr3_aa: CASSAGDRGNGEKLFF
v_call: TRBV6-2/TRBV6-3; j_call: TRBJ2-3; cdr3_aa: CASSYGLVGTDTQYF
v_call: TRBV6-2/TRBV6-3; j_call: TRBJ2-5; cdr3_aa: CASSKLAEETQYF
v_call: TRBV19; j_call: TRBJ1-5; cdr3_aa: CASVTAGGPLYQPQHF
v_call: TRBV29-1; j_call: TRBJ1-2; cdr3_aa: CSVWGRLGYGYTF
v_call: TRBV6-2/TRBV6-3; j_call: TRBJ1-3; cdr3_aa: CASSPTGSRGNTIYF
v_call: TRBV18; j_call: TRBJ2-1; cdr3_aa: CASSQRLAGESEQFF
v_call: TRBV24-1; j_call: TRBJ1-2; cdr3_aa: CATSDLQGSGYTF
v_call: TRBV5-1; j_call: TRBJ1-1; cdr3_aa: CASSPRGRAEAFF
v_call: TRBV7-9; j_call: TRBJ1-3; cdr3_aa: CASSLGDSSGNTIYF
v_call: TRBV5-4; j_call: TRBJ2-1; cdr3_aa: CASSLRAGNNEQFF